These 24 T cell receptor beta chains were all obtained from the same sample, sequenced in a study of T cell changes during pregnancy in multiple sclerosis. The table came from immunoSEQ multiplex PCR; TCRdb's copy has only in-frame clones and leaves some out. The profile shows approximately 40,000 clones, more than 90% of them singletons. The sample was CD8+ T cells from peripheral blood mononuclear cells, taken in the third trimester of pregnancy. The receptor source for this set is a female donor with multiple sclerosis, enrolled in a pregnancy study.

The chain combines TRBV6-5 with TRBJ1-5, with 9 bases fitting TRBD1. Unmatched junction bases numbered 1, after V lost 0 bases and J lost 4 bases. This CDR3 comprises 15 residues. Germline values: CDR1 MNHEY, CDR2 SVGAGI. CDR3 residues: CASSYSGQGNQPQHF. Here the CDR3 DNA reads TGTGCCAGCAGTTACTCGGGACAGGGTAATCAGCCCCAGCATTTT.

V is TRBV30 and J is TRBJ2-7; 10 bases are shared with TRBD2. The ends lost 2 bases at V and 6 bases at J; junction bases unmatched: 4. CDR3 length: 13 amino acids. In germline, CDR1 is GTSNPN, CDR2 SVGIG (reference sequence). CDR3: CAWSFLAGAEQYF. In DNA, the CDR3 is TGTGCCTGGAGTTTCCTAGCGGGAGCCGAGCAGTACTTC.

This chain connects TRBV13 to TRBJ2-3, with D unclear. Trimming left V 3 bases short and J 2 bases short, with 9 bases between. The CDR3 is made up of 14 amino acids. Per the germline V gene, CDR1 is PRHDT and CDR2 is FYEKMQ (reference sequence). The CDR3 is CASSFTLNTDTQYF. DNA for the CDR3: TGTGCCAGCAGCTTCACGCTAAACACAGATACGCAGTATTTT.

The chain combines TRBV6-1 with TRBJ2-7, with 9 bases aligning to TRBD2. CDR1 is MNHNS, CDR2 SASEGT, per germline. V lost 4 bases, J lost 3 bases, and 7 bases stayed unmatched. This CDR3 is built from 15 residues. CDR3 region: CASSGTSDLYYEQYF. The CDR3 DNA reads as TGTGCCAGCAGTGGGACTAGCGACCTTTACTACGAGCAGTACTTC.

The gene calls are TRBV14 and TRBJ2-7; possible D gene TRBD2, 5 bases. Per the germline V gene, CDR1 is SGHDN and CDR2 is FVKESK. The CDR3 is 13 residues long. The V and J ends lost 1 base and 7 bases respectively, with 11 bases between them. The CDR3 coding sequence is TGTGCCAGCAGCCAAGCAAGCGGCTGGGAGCAGTACTTC. Protein: CASSQASGWEQYF.

The chain recombines TRBV4-1 with TRBJ2-7; no definite D call. V lost 0 bases, J lost 4 bases, and 13 bases lay in between. This CDR3 is 15 amino acids long. CDR1 is MGHRA, CDR2 YSYEKL, per germline. For the CDR3, the DNA is TGCGCCAGCAGCCAAGACTGGGCCAGCCCTTACGAGCAGTACTTC. It yields the protein CASSQDWASPYEQYF.

The genes are TRBV28 and TRBJ2-3; TRBD2 is a possible D gene (6 bases). The germline V gene encodes CDR1 MDHEN and CDR2 SYDVKM. Trimming pared 2 bases from V and 0 bases from J, leaving 18 bases between. This CDR3 is 18 amino acids long. CDR3 sequence reads: CASSLLSSSETSTDTQYF. The CDR3 DNA follows: TGTGCCAGCAGTTTACTCTCCTCTAGCGAGACTAGCACAGATACGCAGTATTTT.

This clone was observed a few times. As DNA, the CDR3 is TGTGCCAGCAGTCAGGGCACTGAAGCTTTCTTT. Translation gives CASSQGTEAFF. This chain uses TRBV7-9 with TRBJ1-1, with a tentative D call TRBD1 (5 bases). This CDR3 is 11 amino acids long. V dropped 6 bases and J dropped 4 bases, with 6 bases sitting between them. CDR1 and CDR2 from the germline V gene are SEHNR and FQNEAQ (reference sequence).

The J gene is TRBJ2-7, the V gene TRBV21-1; TRBD2, the D gene given by the table, was not confirmed from the DNA. TRBV21-1 is a known pseudogene. This CDR3 has 15 residues. The chain's CDR3 is CASPPPSGNTYEQYF. The CDR3 DNA reads as TGTGCCAGCCCACCCCCCAGCGGAAACACCTACGAGCAGTACTTC.

The chain combines TRBV15 with TRBJ2-7; possibly TRBD2 for D (5 bases). V was clipped by 3 bases and J by 3 bases, with 18 bases between them. Germline CDR1 reads LNHNV; CDR2 reads YYDKDF (reference sequence). This CDR3 is 16 amino acids long. The CDR3 region is CATSRIGLDGNYEQYF. The CDR3 region has the DNA TGTGCCACCAGCAGGATTGGACTGGACGGGAACTACGAGCAGTACTTC.

This rearrangement joins TRBV29-1 to TRBJ2-7, with TRBD1 matching over 7 bases. The V segment lost 3 bases and the J segment 0 bases; nucleotides outside the gene matches: 11. The V gene's germline CDR1 is SQVTM and CDR2 ANQGSEA. The CDR3 sequence is 16 residues long. CDR3 DNA: TGCAGCGTTGATTTGTTACGACAGGGTATCTCCTACGAGCAGTACTTC. Amino acid sequence: CSVDLLRQGISYEQYF.

The chain carries TRBV4-3 and TRBJ2-7; 7 positions agree with TRBD1. The CDR3 totals 14 residues. CDR1 and CDR2 from the germline V gene are LGHNA and YSLEER. The ends lost 2 bases at V and 6 bases at J; junction bases unmatched: 7. The CDR3 loop is CASSQKRQGTEQYF. The CDR3 DNA reads TGCGCCAGCAGCCAAAAGCGACAGGGTACCGAGCAGTACTTC.

This chain links TRBV15 with TRBJ2-3; 7 positions agree with TRBD1. Trimming removed 1 base from V and 4 bases from J; junction bases left unmatched: 5. Germline CDR1 reads LNHNV; CDR2 reads YYDKDF (reference sequence). This CDR3 spans 15 amino acids. The CDR3 is CATSRATGTPDTQYF. CDR3 sequence (DNA): TGTGCCACCAGCAGAGCGACAGGGACCCCAGATACGCAGTATTTT. Looking up the rest from reference TRBV15 and TRBJ2-3 gives the full variable domain: DAMVIQNPRYQVTQFGKPVTLSCSQTLNHNVMYWYQQKSSQAPKLLFHYYDKDFNNEADTPDNFQSRRPNTSFCFLDIRSPGLGDTAMYLCATSRATGTPDTQYFGPGTRLTVL.

This clone was counted a single time. The chain recombines TRBV19 with TRBJ2-1; 11 bases match TRBD2. J lost 0 bases, V lost 1 base, and 2 bases had no gene match. Germline V gene sequence: CDR1 LNHDA, CDR2 SQIVND (reference sequence). CDR3 size: 17 residues. The CDR3 spells CASSIGLAGGSYNEQFF. The DNA for the CDR3 is TGTGCCAGTAGTATAGGGCTAGCGGGGGGCTCCTACAATGAGCAGTTCTTC. The variable domain in full, completed from reference TRBV19 and TRBJ2-1, reads DGGITQSPKYLFRKEGQNVTLSCEQNLNHDAMYWYRQDPGQGLRLIYYSQIVNDFQKGDIAEGYSVSREKKESFPLTVTSAQKNPTAFYLCASSIGLAGGSYNEQFFGPGTRLTVL.

This clone was seen once. The chain links TRBV6-5 to TRBJ1-2; tentative D call: TRBD1 (5 bases). Germline CDR1 is MNHEY and CDR2 is SVGAGI. Trimming took off 8 bases at V and 6 bases at J, with 10 bases between the two ends. This CDR3 has 11 amino acids. In nucleotides, the CDR3 is TGTGCCAGCGTCCAAGGGGATGGCTACACCTTC. Translated: CASVQGDGYTF.

The chain has TRBV7-3 and TRBJ2-7; tentatively, D is TRBD1 (5 bases). The CDR3 contains 15 residues. Germline lookup yields CDR1 SGHTA and CDR2 FQGTGA. Trimming took 5 bases from V and 2 from J, leaving 16 bases between them. This CDR3 is CASSPVEAGTYEQYF. Written as DNA, the CDR3 is TGTGCCAGCAGCCCGGTAGAGGCAGGGACCTACGAGCAGTACTTC.

V and J are TRBV10-3 and TRBJ2-5; D not certain. Per germline, CDR1 ENHRY and CDR2 SYGVKD. This CDR3 region has 13 residues. V shed 2 bases and J shed 2 bases, with 6 bases lying between them. CDR3 bases: TGTGCCATCAGTGAGGACTTACAAGAGACCCAGTACTTC. Translated, it gives CAISEDLQETQYF.

This clone was found many times. The chain couples TRBV27 to TRBJ2-7; 8 bases are a match to TRBD1. The V and J ends lost 8 bases and 4 bases, in that order; junction bases with no gene match: 10. Germline V gene sequence: CDR1 MNHEY, CDR2 SMNVEV (reference sequence). This CDR3 has 14 amino acids. The CDR3 sequence is CASQSRDRGYEQYF. The CDR3 DNA reads TGTGCCAGCCAGTCAAGAGACAGGGGTTACGAGCAGTACTTC.

This chain links TRBV9 with TRBJ2-7, with 10 bases identical to TRBD2. V lost 2 bases to trimming and J lost 5 bases; unmatched junction nucleotides: 4. The CDR3 totals 14 residues. Germline assignment: CDR1 SGDLS and CDR2 YYNGEE. CDR3 nucleotide sequence: TGTGCCAGCAGCGTGGCTAGCGGGAGCGACGAGCAGTACTTC. Its protein product is CASSVASGSDEQYF.

This chain joins TRBV18 and TRBJ2-5; TRBD1 agrees at 9 bases. V gave up 3 bases and J gave up 2 bases; unmatched junction bases: 4. The CDR3 extends over 15 amino acids. The germline gives CDR1 KGHSH, CDR2 LQKENI. The CDR3 coding sequence is TGTGCCAGCTCACCGACACAGGGGGCGCAAGAGACCCAGTACTTC. This gives the protein CASSPTQGAQETQYF. Full variable domain (rest looked up from reference TRBV18 and TRBJ2-5): NAGVMQNPRHLVRRRGQEARLRCSPMKGHSHVYWYRQLPEEGLKFMVYLQKENIIDESGMPKERFSAEFPKEGPSILRIQQVVRGDSAAYFCASSPTQGAQETQYFGPGTRLLVL.

This clone was observed a handful of times. V gene TRBV7-9 combines with J gene TRBJ1-5, with D perhaps matching TRBD1 (6 bases). The CDR3 loop spans 13 amino acids. The germline gives CDR1 SEHNR, CDR2 FQNEAQ (reference sequence). Trimming removed 5 bases at V and 7 bases at J, with 12 bases between. The CDR3 DNA reads as TGTGCCAGCAGCCCAGGGGATTCACAGCCCCAGCATTTT. This translates into CASSPGDSQPQHF.

The rearrangement joins TRBV4-3 to TRBJ1-3; TRBD1 agrees at 8 bases. This CDR3 has 16 residues. V trimming: 0 bases; J trimming: 3 bases; junction bases outside the gene matches: 4. The V gene's germline CDR1 is LGHNA and CDR2 YSLEER. In DNA, the CDR3 is TGCGCCAGCAGCCAAGATAACAGGGGGAATGGAAACACCATATATTTT. As protein: CASSQDNRGNGNTIYF.

The rearrangement joins TRBV29-1 to TRBJ1-2; maybe TRBD1 (6 bases). The CDR3 runs to 17 residues. Germline CDR1 SQVTM, CDR2 ANQGSEA. The germline V and J ends were trimmed by 7 bases and 8 bases, with 32 bases remaining between them. This CDR3 reads CSAPGGLLLDQEAGYTF. CDR3 sequence (DNA): TGCAGCGCCCCGGGGGGGCTACTTCTTGACCAAGAAGCGGGCTACACCTTC.

The chain employs TRBV15 and TRBJ2-1; 8 bases are shared with TRBD2. The CDR3 runs to 15 residues. Germline V CDR1 and CDR2: LNHNV, YYDKDF (reference sequence). V was clipped by 3 bases and J by 8 bases; unmatched bases: 9. CDR3 in amino acids: CATSSTSGGRYEQFF. DNA for the CDR3: TGTGCCACCAGCAGCACTAGCGGAGGTCGGTATGAGCAGTTCTTC.